This T cell receptor (beta chain) was observed in a study of glioma-infiltrating T cells. Looking at the study overall: Before surgery, glioma patients received dexamethasone for at most six days.

V lost 6 bases to trimming and J lost 2 bases; unmatched junction nucleotides: 5. CDR1 and CDR2 (germline): DFQATT, SNEGSKA (reference sequence). This CDR3 is built from 13 residues. Amplification of TCR alpha and beta CDR3 regions from RNA used iRepertoire nested multiplex PCR. TCRdb processed the multiplex PCR reads anew with MiXCR; each CDR3 protein has one entry. The data show about 400,000 distinct CDR3 sequences, 41% seen once. There are a few counts of this clonotype. The specimen sequenced was glioma tissue, nonneoplastic brain tissue, or PBMCs (not recorded which). The source of this sequence is a human donor with low-grade glioma or glioblastoma, undergoing nonglioma brain surgery, or in good health (not recorded which). The V call is TRBV20-1, the J call TRBJ2-7; TRBD1 matches 9 bases. CDR3 sequence (DNA): TGCAGTGCGAAGACAGGGGGTACCTACGAGCAGTACTTC. This sequence encodes CSAKTGGTYEQYF.